This passage covers 20 T cell receptor beta chains from one sample sequenced in a study of regulatory T cells in long-lasting Graves disease. CDR3 regions were amplified by Arm-PCR using iRepertoire HTBI primers to build TCR beta libraries. TCRdb processed the multiplex PCR reads anew with MiXCR; each CDR3 protein has one entry. The data show around 460,000 distinct CDR3 sequences, 20% to 25% seen once. Described time point: persistent/refractory GD, antithyroid drugs over 5 years with positive TRAb. Researchers made the TCR library from RNA that was extracted from PBMCs. Sequenced material: peripheral blood mononuclear cells (PBMCs), taken when the disease was refractory, from a patient treated with antithyroid drugs. The receptors were sampled from a female donor with Graves disease.

The chain uses TRBV2 and TRBJ2-2, with TRBD1 as a possible D gene (6 bases). Trimming took off 5 bases at V and 0 bases at J, with 10 bases between the two ends. The CDR3 has 15 residues. Germline V CDR1 and CDR2: SNHLY, FYNNEI. CDR3 in DNA: TGTGCCAGCAGTCTTTGGACAGCGAACACCGGGGAGCTGTTTTTT. Its protein is CASSLWTANTGELFF.

There are many counts of this clonotype. The J gene is TRBJ2-5, the V gene TRBV7-2, with D perhaps TRBD1 or TRBD2 (6 bases each). V lost 1 base and J lost 4, with 19 bases in between. The CDR3 is 17 amino acids. Germline CDR1 SGHTA, CDR2 FQGNSA. The CDR3 nucleotides are TGTGCCAGCAGCTTAGACCCCTCTAGCGTAGGGGGAGAGACCCAGTACTTC. Protein: CASSLDPSSVGGETQYF.

This clonotype was observed a few times. The chain joins TRBV27 to TRBJ2-7; 9 nucleotides align to TRBD1. The CDR3 is made up of 13 amino acids. CDR1 MNHEY and CDR2 SMNVEV come from the germline V gene (reference sequence). The V gene end was trimmed by 9 bases and the J gene end by 1 base; junction bases not matched to a gene: 4. CDR3 amino acids: CASAGTGSYEQYF. DNA for the CDR3: TGTGCCAGTGCCGGGACAGGGTCCTACGAGCAGTACTTC.

This clonotype was detected only a few times. V gene TRBV12-3 or TRBV12-4 combines with J gene TRBJ2-7; D is unclear. The CDR3 is 13 residues long. V was cut by 3 bases and J by 3 bases, with 9 bases left in between. The CDR3 sequence is CASSFRRYYEQYF. The CDR3 nucleotides are TGTGCCAGCAGTTTTCGGCGGTACTACGAGCAGTACTTC.

This clonotype was counted ten times or more. The genes are TRBV11-2 and TRBJ2-2; D is ambiguous. Looked up from germline, CDR1 is SGHAT and CDR2 is FQNNGV. The CDR3 runs 14 residues. Deletions cut 3 bases from V and 0 bases from J, with 5 bases between. The CDR3 coding sequence is TGTGCCAGCAGCTTTACAACGAACACCGGGGAGCTGTTTTTT. It yields the protein CASSFTTNTGELFF.

A word on this clonotype: This sequence may be a read error, since a much larger clone differs from it by one base. Since the CDR3 does not end with the conserved phenylalanine or tryptophan, this likely comes from a read error. CDR3 sequence (DNA): TGTGCCAGCAGAATAGGCGGCGGAGACGAGCAGTACTCC. Its protein is CASRIGGGDEQYS. The chain couples TRBV2 to TRBJ2-7; D gene uncertain. The V end was cut by 6 bases, the J end by 5 bases, with 14 bases between. Germline values: CDR1 SNHLY, CDR2 FYNNEI. The CDR3 extends over 13 amino acids.

This clonotype was counted a few times. CDR3 DNA sequence: TGTGCCAGCAGCTCTCCAACAGGGGGTCATGGCTACACCTTC. Amino acid sequence: CASSSPTGGHGYTF. V and J are TRBV3-1 and TRBJ1-2; 8 nucleotides line up with TRBD1. Trimming at V came to 5 bases and at J to 6 bases, leaving 8 bases not matched to a gene. Germline V gene data show CDR1 as LGHDT and CDR2 as YNNKEL (reference sequence). The CDR3 sequence is 14 residues long. Full variable domain (outside the CDR3, taken from reference TRBV3-1 and TRBJ1-2): DTAVSQTPKYLVTQMGNDKSIKCEQNLGHDTMYWYKQDSKKFLKIMFSYNNKELIINETVPNRFSPKSPDKAHLNLHINSLELGDSAVYFCASSSPTGGHGYTFGSGTRLTVV.

This clonotype was seen at least ten times. This chain connects TRBV7-8 to TRBJ2-7, with 9 bases identical to TRBD1. This CDR3 is built from 16 residues. With V trimmed by 5 bases and J by 0 bases, 8 bases remained unmatched. The germline gives CDR1 SGHVS, CDR2 FQNEAQ. The CDR3 sequence: CASSAQGQGPSYEQYF. CDR3 DNA: TGTGCCAGCAGCGCCCAAGGACAGGGGCCCTCCTACGAGCAGTACTTC. The entire variable domain, with the rest obtained from reference TRBV7-8 and TRBJ2-7, is as follows: GAGVSQSPRYKVAKRGQDVALRCDPISGHVSLFWYQQALGQGPEFLTYFQNEAQLDKSGLPSDRFFAERPEGSVSTLKIQRTQQEDSAVYLCASSAQGQGPSYEQYFGPGTRLTVT.

This clonotype showed up many times. The chain couples TRBV28 to TRBJ1-2, with 7 bases matching TRBD1. CDR1 is MDHEN, CDR2 SYDVKM, per germline. V lost 5 bases and J lost 6; bases outside the gene matches: 9. This CDR3 spans 14 amino acids. CDR3 nucleotides: TGTGCCAGCAGTCTTACGACCGGGACAGATGGCTACACCTTC. Its translation: CASSLTTGTDGYTF.

The rearrangement links TRBV20-1 to TRBJ2-7; 7 bases align to TRBD1. V lost 0 bases and J lost 4; bases outside the gene matches: 6. The germline gives CDR1 DFQATT, CDR2 SNEGSKA (reference sequence). The CDR3 covers 14 residues. The CDR3, as DNA: TGCAGTGCTAGAGATAAGGGACAGTCATACGAGCAGTACTTC. As protein: CSARDKGQSYEQYF.

This clonotype has just a few counts. The chain carries TRBV13 and TRBJ1-6; TRBD1 matches at 9 bases. The germline V gene has CDR1 PRHDT and CDR2 FYEKMQ (reference sequence). CDR3 size: 15 residues. The V and J ends lost 3 bases and 10 bases, in that order; junction bases with no gene match: 7. The CDR3 region has the DNA TGTGCCAGCAGCTTGCGGGGACAGGGAGGATCACCCCTCCACTTT. Translated: CASSLRGQGGSPLHF. Variable domain in full (rest from reference TRBV13 and TRBJ1-6): AAGVIQSPRHLIKEKRETATLKCYPIPRHDTVYWYQQGPGQDPQFLISFYEKMQSDKGSIPDRFSAQQFSDYHSELNMSSLELGDSALYFCASSLRGQGGSPLHFGNGTRLTVT.

The CDR3 reads CASRSQGNTEAFF. DNA for the CDR3: TGTGCCAGCAGGTCACAGGGGAACACTGAAGCTTTCTTT. The J gene is TRBJ1-1, the V gene TRBV3-1; a possible D gene is TRBD1 (6 bases). Trimming pared 6 bases from V and 1 base from J, leaving 9 bases between. Germline V CDR1 and CDR2: LGHDT, YNNKEL (reference sequence). The CDR3 covers 13 residues.

The J gene is TRBJ2-2, the V gene TRBV6-2 or TRBV6-3; the match to TRBD2 covers 11 bases. The CDR3 loop spans 17 amino acids. Germline CDR1 reads MNHEY; CDR2 reads SVGEGT. Germline trimming cut 5 bases from V and 6 bases from J; bases unmatched to any gene: 11. CDR3 protein: CASSISITSGSPGELFF. Written as DNA, the CDR3 is TGTGCCAGCAGTATATCAATAACTAGCGGGAGCCCCGGGGAGCTGTTTTTT.

Ten or more counts support this clonotype. This sequence joins TRBV7-2 and TRBJ2-5; 8 nucleotides match TRBD1. The CDR3 length is 16 residues. Germline loops: CDR1 SGHTA, CDR2 FQGNSA. The trim removed 0 bases at V and 4 bases at J, leaving 7 bases unmatched. The CDR3 here is CASSLAPQGAGETQYF. CDR3 sequence (DNA): TGTGCCAGCAGCTTAGCGCCCCAGGGGGCAGGAGAGACCCAGTACTTC.

This clonotype turned up a few times. The V and J genes are TRBV20-1 and TRBJ2-5, with D possibly being TRBD2 (6 bases). The CDR3 length is 13 residues. Germline assignment: CDR1 DFQATT and CDR2 SNEGSKA (reference sequence). V was pared by 1 base and J by 9 bases, with 15 bases between. This CDR3 is CSARGITGDAQYF. The CDR3 DNA is TGCAGTGCTAGAGGGATAACGGGAGATGCCCAGTACTTC.

CDR3 DNA: TGTGCCAGCAAACAACATTTAACGGTTCCCGGGGAGCTGTTTTTT. Amino acid sequence: CASKQHLTVPGELFF. The chain couples TRBV6-4 to TRBJ2-2; D gene unclear. Germline loops: CDR1 MRHNA, CDR2 SNTAGT. Trimming cost V 7 bases and J 6 bases, with 18 bases left between them. The CDR3 totals 15 residues.

J is TRBJ1-4 and V is TRBV6-2 or TRBV6-3, with D perhaps TRBD1 (5 bases). Germline assignment: CDR1 MNHEY and CDR2 SVGEGT. This CDR3 spans 20 amino acids. The ends were cut back, 2 bases at V and 7 bases at J, with 29 bases in the middle. CDR3 region: CASSYTGGRGGRPEVEKLFF. DNA for the CDR3: TGTGCCAGCAGTTACACGGGGGGGAGGGGAGGCAGGCCAGAGGTTGAAAAACTGTTTTTT.

The V call is TRBV19, the J call TRBJ1-5, with D perhaps matching TRBD1 (5 bases). The V end lost 5 bases, the J end lost 0 bases, and 11 bases lay between the germline ends. This CDR3 region has 15 residues. Per the germline V gene, CDR1 is LNHDA and CDR2 is SQIVND (reference sequence). CDR3 nucleotides: TGTGCCAGTAGTCAAGACAGTTATAGCAATCAGCCCCAGCATTTT. It translates to CASSQDSYSNQPQHF. The variable domain in full, completed from reference TRBV19 and TRBJ1-5, reads DGGITQSPKYLFRKEGQNVTLSCEQNLNHDAMYWYRQDPGQGLRLIYYSQIVNDFQKGDIAEGYSVSREKKESFPLTVTSAQKNPTAFYLCASSQDSYSNQPQHFGDGTRLSIL.

This clonotype has just a few counts. The chain recombines TRBV19 with TRBJ1-4; D is unclear. The CDR3 length is 13 residues. The germline V gene encodes CDR1 LNHDA and CDR2 SQIVND (reference sequence). V was cut by 3 bases and J by 7 bases, with 9 bases left in between. The chain's CDR3 is CASSISILEKLFF. CDR3 nucleotide sequence: TGTGCCAGTAGTATCTCCATTCTTGAAAAACTGTTTTTT. Full variable domain (missing parts from reference TRBV19 and TRBJ1-4): DGGITQSPKYLFRKEGQNVTLSCEQNLNHDAMYWYRQDPGQGLRLIYYSQIVNDFQKGDIAEGYSVSREKKESFPLTVTSAQKNPTAFYLCASSISILEKLFFGSGTQLSVL.

The sample holds many counts of this clonotype. The chain joins TRBV6-1 to TRBJ2-5; either TRBD1 or TRBD2 may supply D (5 bases each). CDR3 size: 16 residues. Per germline, CDR1 MNHNS and CDR2 SASEGT. V was pared by 7 bases and J by 1 base, with 19 bases between. CDR3 DNA sequence: TGTGCCAGCATCCAACAGGCAACTAGGGCCCAAGAGACCCAGTACTTC. Translating it yields CASIQQATRAQETQYF.